This TCR beta chain is from a study of blood T cell repertoires in COVID-19. Study details: T cells, B-cell-depleted T cells, or PBMCs provided the cDNA or gDNA that served as material.

Seattle-derived patients entered the study during active infection and were followed longitudinally. Per the study methods: Reference gene primer amplification gave nucleated cell count estimates. Clones were read by immunoSEQ multiplex PCR, and TCRdb kept only the in-frame ones, dropping some. V and J calls plus clone size are reproduced from that table; the DNA served to infer D and trimming. The sample lists some 130,000 clones; 80% to 90% were seen once. The sequence came from a man aged 55 to 70 with COVID-19, enrolled during active disease. The sample taken for sequencing was peripheral blood.

CDR3 sequence (DNA): TGTGCCAGCATCGACAGTCTAGCTGAAGCTTTCTTT. Translation: CASIDSLAEAFF. The V gene is TRBV6-5, the J gene TRBJ1-1, with D maybe TRBD1 (5 bases). V was clipped by 7 bases and J by 6 bases, with 12 bases between them. CDR3 length: 12 residues. The germline V gene has CDR1 MNHEY and CDR2 SVGAGI.